The clone carrying this T cell receptor (beta chain) has at least ten counts. The antigen is not known. The data are from a study of spatial heterogeneity in lung cancer. About the study: Any follow-up PBMC samples that were available went on to be sequenced, and the median time to follow-up was roughly 2 years after resection. The study's findings and limits: Whereas they appeared in blood less at follow-up, ubiquitous expanded tumor TCRs appeared there more at resection.

On each TCR cDNA molecule, a unique molecular identifier was present. TCRdb itself ran the 5' RACE reads through MiXCR, one entry per CDR3 protein. The sample lists 45,000 to 50,000 distinct CDR3 sequences, 12% occurring once. Sample time point: blood at routine non-recurrence follow-up after resection. Unsorted samples of tumor, nontumor lung or frozen PBMC had their whole RNA sequenced. Germline values: CDR1 SGHTA, CDR2 FQGNSA. V gave up 5 bases and J gave up 7 bases, with 20 bases separating them. The CDR3 extends over 15 amino acids. Sequenced here: PBMCs, sampled at follow-up. The clonotype comes from a male donor with early-stage non-small cell lung cancer. The chain has TRBV7-2 and TRBJ1-2; D uncertain. CDR3 sequence: CASSPPLHRLSGYTF. CDR3 nucleotide sequence: TGTGCCAGCAGCCCCCCTCTGCACCGGCTTTCTGGCTACACCTTC.